The 17 T cell receptor beta chains below were found in one sample sequenced in a study of blood T cell repertoires in COVID-19. Libraries were prepared by immunoSEQ multiplex PCR; TCRdb keeps only in-frame clonotypes and omits some of them. The sample contains about 65,000 clones, roughly 85% of which appear only once. The sample comprised peripheral blood. These receptors were collected from a human donor in a cohort sampled during active COVID-19.

J is TRBJ1-5 and V is TRBV7-2; no firm D call. Germline assignment: CDR1 SGHTA and CDR2 FQGNSA. The CDR3 runs 15 residues. V was cut by 1 base and J by 3 bases, with 10 bases left in between. The CDR3 spells CASSLGSGVNQPQHF. The CDR3 DNA reads TGTGCCAGCAGCTTAGGGTCCGGGGTCAATCAGCCCCAGCATTTT.

The chain joins TRBV28 to TRBJ1-2; 8 nucleotides agree with TRBD1. V dropped 6 bases and J dropped 8; count of bases not matched to a gene: 8. There are 13 residues in the CDR3. Germline CDR1 is MDHEN and CDR2 is SYDVKM. The CDR3 DNA reads as TGTGCCAGCAGCCGAGACAGGGGTGGAGGCTACACCTTC. Amino acids: CASSRDRGGGYTF.

This clone appeared once. CDR3 residues: CASSLGPMNTGELFF. The CDR3 nucleotides are TGTGCCAGCAGCTTAGGCCCCATGAACACCGGGGAGCTGTTTTTT. The chain carries TRBV7-3 and TRBJ2-2, with no clear D. The V gene lost 2 bases and the J gene lost 1 base, with 8 bases spanning the gap. The CDR3 sequence is 15 residues long. Germline V gene lookup returns CDR1 SGHTA and CDR2 FQGTGA. Looking up the rest from reference TRBV7-3 and TRBJ2-2 gives the full variable domain: GAGVSQTPSNKVTEKGKYVELRCDPISGHTALYWYRQSLGQGPEFLIYFQGTGAADDSGLPNDRFFAVRPEGSVSTLKIQRTERGDSAVYLCASSLGPMNTGELFFGEGSRLTVL.

The chain is built from TRBV6-5 and TRBJ2-1; D might be TRBD1 (6 bases). CDR3 length equals 15 residues. Germline CDR1 is MNHEY and CDR2 is SVGAGI. Trimming took off 8 bases at V and 5 bases at J, with 19 bases between the two ends. The CDR3, as DNA: TGTGCCAGCTTGAGTCGCCGGACAGCCAACAATGAGCAGTTCTTC. Encoded protein: CASLSRRTANNEQFF.

The chain combines TRBV27 with TRBJ2-3, with 10 bases lining up with TRBD1. This CDR3 is built from 15 residues. Germline-derived CDR1 and CDR2 are MNHEY and SMNVEV (reference sequence). The V segment lost 6 bases and the J segment 1 base; nucleotides outside the gene matches: 4. As DNA, the CDR3 is TGTGCCAGCAGCCGGACAGGGGGGCGCACAGATACGCAGTATTTT. Amino acids: CASSRTGGRTDTQYF.

The gene calls are TRBV7-2 and TRBJ1-5, with 7 bases fitting TRBD1. This CDR3 is built from 14 residues. The V segment lost 5 bases and the J segment 1 base; nucleotides outside the gene matches: 2. Germline V gives CDR1 SGHTA, CDR2 FQGNSA. The CDR3 is CASSTGQSNQPQHF. The CDR3 bases are TGTGCCAGCAGCACGGGACAGAGCAATCAGCCCCAGCATTTT.

The chain carries TRBV4-3 and TRBJ2-1; TRBD2 matches 10 bases. The CDR3 spans 17 residues. Losses at the gene ends were 0 bases for V and 6 bases for J; bases not matched to a gene: 8. CDR1 and CDR2 from the germline V gene are LGHNA and YSLEER. The CDR3 DNA reads as TGCGCCAGCAGCCAAGAACTAGCGGGGCGATTCGGCAATGAGCAGTTCTTC. Protein sequence: CASSQELAGRFGNEQFF.

The chain is built from TRBV19 and TRBJ2-1; TRBD2 matches 12 bases. Germline-derived CDR1 and CDR2 are LNHDA and SQIVND (reference sequence). There are 16 residues in the CDR3. V was pared by 2 bases and J by 5 bases, with 4 bases of the junction left unmatched. The CDR3 DNA is TGTGCCAGTAGTATACTAGCGGGGGGGCTTGACAATGAGCAGTTCTTC. Encoded protein: CASSILAGGLDNEQFF.

V usage is TRBV9 and J usage is TRBJ2-7; D is ambiguous. The germline CDR1 and CDR2 sequences are SGDLS and YYNGEE. With 3 bases removed from V and 3 bases from J, the gap between germline ends came to 7 bases. This CDR3 is 12 amino acids long. This CDR3 is CASSGVGYEQYF. CDR3 in DNA: TGTGCCAGCAGCGGAGTTGGCTACGAGCAGTACTTC.

This clone has a single count. This sequence joins TRBV7-3 and TRBJ1-6, with D unclear. CDR1 and CDR2 from the germline V gene are SGHTA and FQGTGA. The CDR3 consists of 15 residues. The V and J ends lost 5 bases and 9 bases respectively, with 17 bases between them. The CDR3 nucleotides read TGTGCCAGCAGCCCCGATGGACTGCTCAGTTCACCCCTCCACTTT. This encodes CASSPDGLLSSPLHF. Using reference TRBV7-3 and TRBJ1-6 for the parts outside the CDR3, the full variable domain is GAGVSQTPSNKVTEKGKYVELRCDPISGHTALYWYRQSLGQGPEFLIYFQGTGAADDSGLPNDRFFAVRPEGSVSTLKIQRTERGDSAVYLCASSPDGLLSSPLHFGNGTRLTVT.

This chain uses TRBV9 with TRBJ1-2; a weak D match, TRBD1 (6 bases). With 4 bases removed from V and 3 bases from J, the gap between germline ends came to 16 bases. The CDR3 length is 15 residues. The germline gives CDR1 SGDLS, CDR2 YYNGEE. CDR3 sequence: CASSKQTGLDYGYTF. Written as DNA, the CDR3 is TGTGCCAGCAGCAAACAAACAGGGTTGGACTATGGCTACACCTTC.

This chain links TRBV28 with TRBJ2-5, with TRBD2 matching over 7 bases. Germline V gene sequence: CDR1 MDHEN, CDR2 SYDVKM. This CDR3 region has 13 residues. The junction had 3 bases not matched to a gene; V was cut back by 6 bases and J by 2 bases. DNA of the CDR3: TGTGCCAGCAGGCGGACTAGTCAAGAGACCCAGTACTTC. The encoded protein is CASRRTSQETQYF.

J is TRBJ2-3 and V is TRBV6-2 or TRBV6-3, with 11 bases lining up with TRBD2. The CDR3 is 17 residues long. Germline V gene data show CDR1 as MNHEY and CDR2 as SVGEGT. V gave up 0 bases and J gave up 2 bases; unmatched junction bases: 4. CDR3 sequence reads: CASSYSNSGGATDTQYF. The CDR3 nucleotides are TGTGCCAGCAGTTACTCGAATAGCGGGGGGGCCACAGATACGCAGTATTTT.

The chain joins TRBV27 to TRBJ1-1; 7 nucleotides agree with TRBD1. CDR3 length: 14 residues. V lost 3 bases and J lost 3; bases outside the gene matches: 4. CDR1 and CDR2 from the germline V gene are MNHEY and SMNVEV (reference sequence). The CDR3 DNA reads as TGTGCCAGCAGTTTTTACAGGGGAGACACTGAAGCTTTCTTT. Protein: CASSFYRGDTEAFF.

The chain carries TRBV7-2 and TRBJ1-2; 8 bases are shared with TRBD1. This CDR3 has 15 amino acids. Germline CDR1 is SGHTA and CDR2 is FQGNSA. J gave up 6 bases and V 5 bases, and 11 bases lay outside the gene matches. CDR3 in amino acids: CASSPSQGAVNGYTF. The CDR3 DNA reads TGTGCCAGCAGCCCGAGTCAGGGGGCGGTTAATGGCTACACCTTC.

CDR3 DNA sequence: TGTGCCAGCTCAACGGACAGTAATTCACCCCTCCACTTT. Its translation is CASSTDSNSPLHF. The chain recombines TRBV18 with TRBJ1-6; a weak D match, TRBD1 (6 bases). This CDR3 contains 13 residues. Trimming removed 5 bases at V and 6 bases at J, with 8 bases between. Germline CDR1 and CDR2: KGHSH and LQKENI. Full variable domain (rest looked up from reference TRBV18 and TRBJ1-6): NAGVMQNPRHLVRRRGQEARLRCSPMKGHSHVYWYRQLPEEGLKFMVYLQKENIIDESGMPKERFSAEFPKEGPSILRIQQVVRGDSAAYFCASSTDSNSPLHFGNGTRLTVT.

V gene TRBV7-2 combines with J gene TRBJ2-7; 7 positions agree with TRBD2. V shed 5 bases, J shed 0 bases, and the junction held 4 bases outside the gene matches. Germline V lookup: CDR1 SGHTA, CDR2 FQGNSA. The CDR3 is made up of 14 amino acids. The CDR3 region has the DNA TGTGCCAGCAGCCCCTGGACTAGCTCCTACGAGCAGTACTTC. It codes for CASSPWTSSYEQYF.